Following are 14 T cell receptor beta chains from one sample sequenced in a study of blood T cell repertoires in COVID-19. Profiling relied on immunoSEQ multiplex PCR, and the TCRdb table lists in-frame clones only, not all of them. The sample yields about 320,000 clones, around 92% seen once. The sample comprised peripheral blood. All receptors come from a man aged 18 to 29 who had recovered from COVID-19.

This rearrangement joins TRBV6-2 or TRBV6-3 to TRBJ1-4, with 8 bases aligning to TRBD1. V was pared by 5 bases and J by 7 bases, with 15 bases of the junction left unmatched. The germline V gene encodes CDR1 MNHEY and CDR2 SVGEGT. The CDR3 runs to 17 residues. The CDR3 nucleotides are TGTGCCAGCAGTCCAGTGAAGGGAGGACAGGGTGGTGAAAAACTGTTTTTT. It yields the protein CASSPVKGGQGGEKLFF.

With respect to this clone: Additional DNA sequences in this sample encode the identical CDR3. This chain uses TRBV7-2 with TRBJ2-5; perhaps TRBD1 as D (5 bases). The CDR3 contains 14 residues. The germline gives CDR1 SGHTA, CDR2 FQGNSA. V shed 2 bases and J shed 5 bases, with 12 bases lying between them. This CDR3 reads CASSLSGSRETQYF. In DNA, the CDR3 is TGTGCCAGCAGCTTATCAGGGTCTAGGGAGACCCAGTACTTC.

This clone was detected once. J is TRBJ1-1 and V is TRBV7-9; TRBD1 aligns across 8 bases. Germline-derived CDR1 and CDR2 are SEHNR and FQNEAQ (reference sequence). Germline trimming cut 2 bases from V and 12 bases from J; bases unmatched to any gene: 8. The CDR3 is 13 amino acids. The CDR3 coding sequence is TGTGCCAGCAGCTTAATAGGAGACAGGGGTCCTTTCTTT. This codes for CASSLIGDRGPFF.

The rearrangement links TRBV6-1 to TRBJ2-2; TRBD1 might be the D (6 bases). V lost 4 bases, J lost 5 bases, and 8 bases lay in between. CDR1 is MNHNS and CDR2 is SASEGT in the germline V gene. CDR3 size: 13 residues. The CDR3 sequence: CASSAQGTGELFF. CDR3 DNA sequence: TGTGCCAGCAGTGCCCAGGGGACCGGGGAGCTGTTTTTT.

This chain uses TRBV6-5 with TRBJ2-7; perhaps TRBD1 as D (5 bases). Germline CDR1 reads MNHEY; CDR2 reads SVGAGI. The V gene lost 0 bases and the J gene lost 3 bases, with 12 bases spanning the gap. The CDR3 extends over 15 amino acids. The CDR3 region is CASSYSNTDNYEQYF. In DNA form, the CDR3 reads TGTGCCAGCAGTTACTCGAATACGGACAACTACGAGCAGTACTTC.

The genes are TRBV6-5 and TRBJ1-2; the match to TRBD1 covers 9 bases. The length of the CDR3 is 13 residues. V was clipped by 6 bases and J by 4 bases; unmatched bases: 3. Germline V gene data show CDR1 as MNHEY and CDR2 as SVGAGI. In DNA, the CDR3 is TGTGCCAGCAGCCCGACAGGGGGCTATGGCTACACCTTC. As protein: CASSPTGGYGYTF.

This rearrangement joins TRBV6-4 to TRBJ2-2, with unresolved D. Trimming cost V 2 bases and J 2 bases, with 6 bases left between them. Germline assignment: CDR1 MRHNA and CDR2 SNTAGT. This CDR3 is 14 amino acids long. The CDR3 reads CASSDRYNTGELFF. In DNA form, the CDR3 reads TGTGCCAGCAGTGACCGGTACAACACCGGGGAGCTGTTTTTT.

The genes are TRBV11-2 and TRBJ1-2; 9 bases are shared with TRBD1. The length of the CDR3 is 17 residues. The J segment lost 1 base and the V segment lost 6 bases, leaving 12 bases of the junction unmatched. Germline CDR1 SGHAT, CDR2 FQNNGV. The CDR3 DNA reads TGTGCCAGCAGGGAGGGGACAGGGCTGGACGTTAACTATGGCTACACCTTC. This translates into CASREGTGLDVNYGYTF.

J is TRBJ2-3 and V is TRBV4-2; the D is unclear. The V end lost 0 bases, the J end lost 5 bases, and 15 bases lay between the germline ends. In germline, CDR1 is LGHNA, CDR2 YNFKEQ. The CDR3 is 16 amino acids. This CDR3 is CASSQDWQDLGDTQYF. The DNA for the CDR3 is TGTGCCAGCAGCCAAGATTGGCAGGATCTGGGAGATACGCAGTATTTT.

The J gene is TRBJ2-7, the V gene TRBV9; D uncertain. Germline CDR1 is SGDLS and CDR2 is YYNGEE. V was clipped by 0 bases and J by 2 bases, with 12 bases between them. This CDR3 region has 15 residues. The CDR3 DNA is TGTGCCAGCAGCGTAGATGCGACACCGGCCTACGAGCAGTACTTC. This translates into CASSVDATPAYEQYF.

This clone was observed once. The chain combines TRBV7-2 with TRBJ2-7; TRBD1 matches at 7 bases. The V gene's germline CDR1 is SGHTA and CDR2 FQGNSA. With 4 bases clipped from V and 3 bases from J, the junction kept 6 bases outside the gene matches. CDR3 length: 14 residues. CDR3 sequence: CASSSPRDSYEQYF. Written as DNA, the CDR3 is TGTGCCAGCAGCTCCCCCCGGGACAGCTACGAGCAGTACTTC. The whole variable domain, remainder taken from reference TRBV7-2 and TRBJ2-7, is GAGVSQSPSNKVTEKGKDVELRCDPISGHTALYWYRQSLGQGLEFLIYFQGNSAPDKSGLPSDRFSAERTGGSVSTLTIQRTQQEDSAVYLCASSSPRDSYEQYFGPGTRLTVT.

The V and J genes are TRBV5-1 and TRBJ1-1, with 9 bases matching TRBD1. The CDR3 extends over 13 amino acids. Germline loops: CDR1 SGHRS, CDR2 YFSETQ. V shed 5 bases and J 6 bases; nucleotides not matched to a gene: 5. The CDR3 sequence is CASRSDRGPEAFF. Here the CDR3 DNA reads TGCGCCAGCAGGTCGGACAGGGGTCCTGAAGCTTTCTTT.

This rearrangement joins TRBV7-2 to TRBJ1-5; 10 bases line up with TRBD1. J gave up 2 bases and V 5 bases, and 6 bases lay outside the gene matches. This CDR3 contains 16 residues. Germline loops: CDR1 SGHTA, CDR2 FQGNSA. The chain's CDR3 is CASSIVGTGGNQPQHF. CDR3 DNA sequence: TGTGCCAGCAGCATCGTCGGGACAGGGGGCAATCAGCCCCAGCATTTT.

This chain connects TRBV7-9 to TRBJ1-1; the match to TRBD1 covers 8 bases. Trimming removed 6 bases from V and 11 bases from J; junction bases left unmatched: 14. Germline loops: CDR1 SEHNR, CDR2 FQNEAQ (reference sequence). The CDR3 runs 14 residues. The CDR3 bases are TGTGCCAGCAGGTTACCGGACAGGGTGGCGGGTGCTTTCTTT. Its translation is CASRLPDRVAGAFF.